The 14 T cell receptor beta chains presented below share a single source sample, sequenced in a study of T cells in localized non-small cell lung cancer. The data were produced by immunoSEQ multiplex PCR, yet TCRdb's version contains in-frame clones alone and is incomplete. The repertoire includes over 40,000 clones, 85% to 90% of them detected once, and roughly 7% sits in the top ten. The sequences come from peripheral blood, collected before any cancer treatment. The receptors derive from a woman aged 18-55 years with stage III lung adenocarcinoma.

The chain combines TRBV5-1 with TRBJ1-1; tentatively, D is TRBD1 (5 bases). V shed 6 bases and J shed 6 bases, with 18 bases lying between them. The CDR3 loop spans 14 amino acids. The germline V gene has CDR1 SGHRS and CDR2 YFSETQ. CDR3 in amino acids: CASNLPGRGPEAFF. The CDR3 coding sequence is TGCGCCAGCAATCTCCCGGGCCGGGGACCTGAAGCTTTCTTT.

This chain joins TRBV6-1 and TRBJ2-1, with TRBD1 matching 10 bases. V shed 1 base, J shed 10 bases, and the junction held 10 bases outside the gene matches. The V gene's germline CDR1 is MNHNS and CDR2 SASEGT. CDR3 size: 16 residues. The CDR3 region is CASSEVPGQGTKEQFF. Written as DNA, the CDR3 is TGTGCCAGCAGTGAAGTTCCGGGACAGGGGACCAAGGAGCAGTTCTTC.

The chain has TRBV18 and TRBJ2-7; 11 nucleotides align to TRBD2. This CDR3 contains 16 residues. Unmatched junction bases numbered 8, after V lost 3 bases and J lost 4 bases. Germline V gene sequence: CDR1 KGHSH, CDR2 LQKENI. CDR3 sequence (DNA): TGTGCCAGCTCACCCGCATTTAGCGGGGGGGCATACGAGCAGTACTTC. This encodes CASSPAFSGGAYEQYF.

The V gene is TRBV2, the J gene TRBJ1-1; D is unclear. V was shortened by 9 bases and J by 0 bases, with 8 bases between the two germline ends. Germline CDR1 reads SNHLY; CDR2 reads FYNNEI. This CDR3 comprises 12 residues. CDR3 sequence: CARVGMNTEAFF. The CDR3 DNA follows: TGTGCCAGAGTGGGCATGAACACTGAAGCTTTCTTT.

The sample holds one count of this clone. The chain uses TRBV6-1 and TRBJ2-3; 15 bases fit TRBD2. The ends lost 7 bases at V and 10 bases at J; junction bases unmatched: 9. CDR3 length equals 15 residues. Germline CDR1 is MNHNS and CDR2 is SASEGT. The CDR3 DNA reads as TGTGCCAGCACCCTAGGAGGACTAGCGGGGGGGGCGCAGTATTTT. This gives the protein CASTLGGLAGGAQYF.

The genes are TRBV18 and TRBJ2-3; D is uncertain. Per the germline V gene, CDR1 is KGHSH and CDR2 is LQKENI. V lost 3 bases and J 6 bases, leaving 10 bases between the germline ends. CDR3 length equals 13 residues. CDR3 protein: CASSPTLRDTQYF. The CDR3 DNA reads TGTGCCAGCTCACCCACCCTGAGGGATACGCAGTATTTT. Complete variable domain (other parts from reference TRBV18 and TRBJ2-3): NAGVMQNPRHLVRRRGQEARLRCSPMKGHSHVYWYRQLPEEGLKFMVYLQKENIIDESGMPKERFSAEFPKEGPSILRIQQVVRGDSAAYFCASSPTLRDTQYFGPGTRLTVL.

The chain combines TRBV2 with TRBJ2-7; D uncertain. Trimming shortened V by 3 bases and J by 4 bases, and 10 bases separated the two germline ends. CDR1 SNHLY and CDR2 FYNNEI come from the germline V gene. The CDR3 spans 13 residues. The CDR3 protein is CASSDGWKYEQYF. CDR3 bases: TGTGCCAGCAGTGATGGTTGGAAATACGAGCAGTACTTC.

This clone occurred a few times. V and J are TRBV27 and TRBJ1-5; the D is unclear. In germline, CDR1 is MNHEY, CDR2 SMNVEV (reference sequence). V was clipped by 2 bases and J by 0 bases, with 5 bases between them. The CDR3 has 14 residues. CDR3 nucleotides: TGTGCCAGCAGTTTAGAGCCTAGCAATCAGCCCCAGCATTTT. Translating gives CASSLEPSNQPQHF.

CDR3 sequence reads: CASSVLRGLGGVDEQFF. Written as DNA, the CDR3 is TGTGCCAGCAGCGTCTTGCGGGGCCTCGGGGGTGTCGATGAGCAGTTCTTC. The chain is built from TRBV21-1 and TRBJ2-1; the D call TRBD2 from the table was never checked on the DNA. TRBV21-1 is a known pseudogene. The length of the CDR3 is 17 residues.

This rearrangement joins TRBV9 to TRBJ1-6, with D perhaps matching TRBD1 (5 bases). Trimming left V 3 bases short and J 4 bases short, with 11 bases between. Germline V gene sequence: CDR1 SGDLS, CDR2 YYNGEE. There are 15 residues in the CDR3. The CDR3 DNA sequence: TGTGCCAGCAGCGGGGGACCGCCTTATAATTCACCCCTCCACTTT. Protein product: CASSGGPPYNSPLHF. The complete variable domain, with remaining parts taken from reference TRBV9 and TRBJ1-6, reads DSGVTQTPKHLITATGQRVTLRCSPRSGDLSVYWYQQSLDQGLQFLIQYYNGEERAKGNILERFSAQQFPDLHSELNLSSLELGDSALYFCASSGGPPYNSPLHFGNGTRLTVT.

The rearrangement links TRBV4-1 to TRBJ1-1, with D possibly TRBD1 on 5 matching bases. The germline gives CDR1 MGHRA, CDR2 YSYEKL. The length of the CDR3 is 16 residues. The V end was cut by 2 bases, the J end by 1 base, with 14 bases between. CDR3 DNA sequence: TGCGCCAGCAGCCAAACCTTTACCGACAGGAACACTGAAGCTTTCTTT. It yields the protein CASSQTFTDRNTEAFF.

The chain uses TRBV11-2 and TRBJ2-3; D tentatively fits TRBD1 or TRBD2 (5 bases each). The CDR3 extends over 15 amino acids. The V gene's germline CDR1 is SGHAT and CDR2 FQNNGV. Trimming took 1 base from V and 1 from J, leaving 9 bases between them. In DNA form, the CDR3 reads TGTGCCAGCAGCTTAGTACCGGGACGCACAGATACGCAGTATTTT. Translating gives CASSLVPGRTDTQYF.

The CDR3 DNA sequence: TGTGCCAGCAGCTTAAACTCTGGGGCCAACGTCCTGACTTTC. Its translation is CASSLNSGANVLTF. The chain employs TRBV7-3 and TRBJ2-6; no clear D. Trimming pared 1 base from V and 0 bases from J, leaving 1 base between. The germline gives CDR1 SGHTA, CDR2 FQGTGA. The length of the CDR3 is 14 residues.

The chain couples TRBV10-3 to TRBJ2-7, with 15 bases matching TRBD2. V gave up 0 bases and J gave up 3 bases; unmatched junction bases: 3. Germline V gene sequence: CDR1 ENHRY, CDR2 SYGVKD. The CDR3 contains 17 residues. The CDR3 spells CAISESGLAGGSYEQYF. The CDR3 coding sequence is TGTGCCATCAGTGAGTCCGGACTAGCGGGGGGGAGCTACGAGCAGTACTTC.